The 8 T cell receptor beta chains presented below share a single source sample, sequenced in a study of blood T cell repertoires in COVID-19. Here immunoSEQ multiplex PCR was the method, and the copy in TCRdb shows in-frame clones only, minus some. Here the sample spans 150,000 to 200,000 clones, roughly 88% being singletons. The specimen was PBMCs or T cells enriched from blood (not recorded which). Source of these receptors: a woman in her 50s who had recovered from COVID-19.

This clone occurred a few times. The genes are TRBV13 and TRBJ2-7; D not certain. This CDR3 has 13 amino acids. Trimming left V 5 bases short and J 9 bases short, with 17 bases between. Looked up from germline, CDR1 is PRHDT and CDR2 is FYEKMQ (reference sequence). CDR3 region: CASSPMAYGGQYF. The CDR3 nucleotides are TGTGCCAGCAGCCCCATGGCGTATGGCGGGCAGTACTTC.

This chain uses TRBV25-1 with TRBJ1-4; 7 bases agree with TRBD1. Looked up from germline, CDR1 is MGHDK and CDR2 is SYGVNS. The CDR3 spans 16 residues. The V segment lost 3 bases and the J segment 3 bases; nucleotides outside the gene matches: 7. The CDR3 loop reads CASSDSRGHANEKLFF. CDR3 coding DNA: TGTGCCAGCAGTGACTCGAGGGGGCACGCTAATGAAAAACTGTTTTTT.

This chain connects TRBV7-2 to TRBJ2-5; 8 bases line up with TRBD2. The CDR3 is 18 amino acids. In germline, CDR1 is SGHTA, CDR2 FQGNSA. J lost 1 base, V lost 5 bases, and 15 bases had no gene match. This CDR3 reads CASSDSRGASIAQETQYF. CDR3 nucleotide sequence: TGTGCCAGCAGCGACTCGCGGGGGGCTTCGATTGCCCAAGAGACCCAGTACTTC.

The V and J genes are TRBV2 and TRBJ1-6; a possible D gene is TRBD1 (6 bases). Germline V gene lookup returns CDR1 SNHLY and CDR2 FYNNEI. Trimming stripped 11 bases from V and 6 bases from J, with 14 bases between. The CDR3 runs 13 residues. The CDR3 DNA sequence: TGTGCCGTGACTCGGGGGGCTAATTCACCCCTCCACTTT. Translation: CAVTRGANSPLHF. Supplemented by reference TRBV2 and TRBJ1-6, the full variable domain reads EPEVTQTPSHQVTQMGQEVILRCVPISNHLYFYWYRQILGQKVEFLVSFYNNEISEKSEIFDDQFSVERPDGSNFTLKIRSTKLEDSAMYFCAVTRGANSPLHFGNGTRLTVT.

Written as DNA, the CDR3 is TGTGCCTGGAGGGGACAGGCTATATCCCTCCACTTT. This gives the protein CAWRGQAISLHF. The rearrangement uses TRBV30 and TRBJ1-6; 8 bases are a match to TRBD1. Germline V CDR1 and CDR2: GTSNPN, SVGIG (reference sequence). This CDR3 has 12 residues. After removal of 3 bases from V and 14 bases from J, the junction contained 6 bases not matched to a gene.

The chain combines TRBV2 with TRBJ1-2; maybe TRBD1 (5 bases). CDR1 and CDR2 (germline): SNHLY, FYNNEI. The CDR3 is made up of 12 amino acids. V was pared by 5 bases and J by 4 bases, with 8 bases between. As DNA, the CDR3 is TGTGCCAGCAGTCTGACAGCCTATGGCTACACCTTC. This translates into CASSLTAYGYTF.

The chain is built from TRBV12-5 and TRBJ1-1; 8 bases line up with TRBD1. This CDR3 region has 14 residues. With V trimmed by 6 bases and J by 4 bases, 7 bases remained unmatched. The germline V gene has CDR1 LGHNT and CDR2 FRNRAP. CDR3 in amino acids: CASGAQGEGTEAFF. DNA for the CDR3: TGTGCTAGTGGGGCACAGGGGGAGGGCACTGAAGCTTTCTTT.

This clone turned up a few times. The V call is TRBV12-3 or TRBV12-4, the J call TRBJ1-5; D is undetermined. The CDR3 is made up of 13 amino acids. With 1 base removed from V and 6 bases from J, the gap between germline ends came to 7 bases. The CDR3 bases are TGTGCCAGCAGTTTAGGACTATCTCAGCCCCAGCATTTT. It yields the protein CASSLGLSQPQHF.